Below, 30 T cell receptor beta chains from the same sample are listed, as sequenced in a study of blood T cell repertoires in COVID-19. TCRdb keeps only in-frame clones here, not all; method: immunoSEQ multiplex PCR. The sample has roughly 160,000 clones, 86% seen once. Sequencing was done on a sample of peripheral blood. These receptor sequences come from a man between 18 and 35 years old with acute or convalescent COVID-19.

The gene calls are TRBV5-8 and TRBJ1-3; 9 nucleotides align to TRBD1. Germline V CDR1 and CDR2: SGHTS, YDEGEE. The CDR3 runs 15 residues. Trimming removed 4 bases from V and 4 bases from J; junction bases left unmatched: 6. CDR3 sequence reads: CASSEGTGFGNTIYF. The CDR3 DNA reads as TGTGCCAGCAGCGAAGGGACAGGGTTCGGAAACACCATATATTTT.

A single count supports this clone. The chain carries TRBV10-1 and TRBJ1-5; no clear D. V was pared by 6 bases and J by 3 bases, with 9 bases between. CDR3 length: 13 residues. The germline CDR1 and CDR2 sequences are WNHNN and SYGVQD (reference sequence). CDR3 in DNA: TGCGCCAGCAGCCCGGGTCCCAATCAGCCCCAGCATTTT. Translated, it gives CASSPGPNQPQHF.

The chain joins TRBV25-1 to TRBJ2-7; 8 bases align to TRBD2. The J segment lost 3 bases and the V segment lost 5 bases, leaving 9 bases of the junction unmatched. The CDR3 runs to 15 residues. CDR1 MGHDK and CDR2 SYGVNS come from the germline V gene. The CDR3 loop is CASSPPRGGFYEQYF. The CDR3 DNA is TGTGCCAGCAGTCCTCCCCGGGGGGGGTTCTACGAGCAGTACTTC.

The rearrangement uses TRBV7-5 and TRBJ1-5; whether TRBD1, the table's D call, matches the DNA was not checked. TRBV7-5 is deemed a pseudogene. The CDR3 has 15 residues. The CDR3 sequence is CARSGDRDEYQPQHF. The CDR3 DNA follows: TGTGCCAGAAGCGGGGACAGGGATGAGTATCAGCCCCAGCATTTT.

The chain has TRBV19 and TRBJ1-1; 7 bases line up with TRBD1. CDR1 is LNHDA, CDR2 SQIVND, per germline (reference sequence). V gave up 6 bases and J gave up 4 bases; unmatched junction bases: 2. The CDR3 runs to 12 residues. The CDR3 here is CASSTGVTEAFF. CDR3 nucleotides: TGTGCCAGTAGCACAGGGGTCACTGAAGCTTTCTTT.

The chain has TRBV7-3 and TRBJ2-5; TRBD2 aligns across 11 bases. Germline V CDR1 and CDR2: SGHTA, FQGTGA. The CDR3 covers 15 residues. Trimming at V came to 5 bases and at J to 1 base, leaving 3 bases not matched to a gene. The CDR3 sequence is CASSPLAGGQETQYF. The CDR3 DNA reads as TGTGCCAGCAGCCCTCTAGCGGGGGGCCAAGAGACCCAGTACTTC.

The chain is built from TRBV5-6 and TRBJ1-2, with 9 positions matching TRBD1. Germline V gene sequence: CDR1 SGHDT, CDR2 YYEEEE. V was pared by 4 bases and J by 4 bases, with 8 bases of the junction left unmatched. This CDR3 is 15 amino acids long. The CDR3 nucleotides read TGTGCCAGCAGCCCTGGACAGGGGTTGGGCTATGGCTACACCTTC. It encodes CASSPGQGLGYGYTF.

The rearrangement links TRBV4-1 to TRBJ2-7, with 7 bases matching TRBD2. Trimming took 1 base from V and 4 from J; bases not matched to a gene: 7. The CDR3 has 15 residues. The germline CDR1 and CDR2 sequences are MGHRA and YSYEKL. CDR3 region: CASSQVPGGDYEQYV. CDR3 nucleotides: TGCGCCAGCAGCCAAGTACCTGGGGGGGATTACGAGCAGTACGTC.

The chain employs TRBV7-9 and TRBJ1-5; no reliable D call. CDR3 length: 13 residues. The V gene's germline CDR1 is SEHNR and CDR2 FQNEAQ (reference sequence). Trimming pared 1 base from V and 6 bases from J, leaving 7 bases between. The CDR3 nucleotides read TGTGCCAGCAGCTTAGAAGGGAGTCAGCCCCAGCATTTT. Amino acid sequence: CASSLEGSQPQHF.

This clone was seen a few times. The chain employs TRBV7-9 and TRBJ2-3, with 14 bases matching TRBD2. With 4 bases clipped from V and 5 bases from J, the junction kept 11 bases outside the gene matches. The CDR3 has 18 residues. CDR1 and CDR2 from the germline V gene are SEHNR and FQNEAQ (reference sequence). CDR3 coding DNA: TGTGCCAGCAGCTCCGGACTAAGACTAGCGGGGGGGCAAGATACGCAGTATTTT. Its translation is CASSSGLRLAGGQDTQYF.

This clone came up a few times. J is TRBJ2-2 and V is TRBV7-9; 12 positions agree with TRBD1. The germline V gene has CDR1 SEHNR and CDR2 FQNEAQ (reference sequence). The CDR3 contains 17 residues. The V gene end was trimmed by 5 bases and the J gene end by 5 bases; junction bases not matched to a gene: 9. The CDR3 here is CASSPNPGQGATGELFF. The CDR3 coding sequence is TGTGCCAGCAGCCCAAACCCGGGACAGGGGGCTACCGGGGAGCTGTTTTTT.

This chain joins TRBV11-2 and TRBJ2-5; 7 bases are shared with TRBD1. V dropped 4 bases and J dropped 5; count of bases not matched to a gene: 16. Germline assignment: CDR1 SGHAT and CDR2 FQNNGV. The CDR3 length is 17 residues. The CDR3 here is CASSSISRDRVWETQYF. Written as DNA, the CDR3 is TGTGCCAGCAGCTCTATTTCCAGGGACAGAGTATGGGAGACCCAGTACTTC.

The chain links TRBV10-3 to TRBJ1-2; weak D call: TRBD1 (6 bases). The CDR3 has 12 amino acids. Trimming stripped 6 bases from V and 5 bases from J, with 10 bases between. Germline V gives CDR1 ENHRY, CDR2 SYGVKD. In nucleotides, the CDR3 is TGTGCCATCAGGAAACAGGGTTATGGCTACACCTTC. As protein: CAIRKQGYGYTF.

This clone was seen a single time. The V gene is TRBV27, the J gene TRBJ1-6; 7 bases are a match to TRBD1. V gave up 6 bases and J gave up 2 bases; unmatched junction bases: 4. CDR3 length equals 15 residues. CDR1 and CDR2 from the germline V gene are MNHEY and SMNVEV (reference sequence). The CDR3 DNA reads as TGTGCCAGCAGAACTCAGGGGGCCTATAATTCACCCCTCCACTTT. It codes for CASRTQGAYNSPLHF.

The J gene is TRBJ1-1, the V gene TRBV27, with TRBD1 matching 11 bases. CDR3 length equals 14 residues. J lost 3 bases, V lost 6 bases, and 3 bases had no gene match. Germline-derived CDR1 and CDR2 are MNHEY and SMNVEV (reference sequence). The CDR3 region has the DNA TGTGCCAGCAGGGACAGGGGGCTTGACACTGAAGCTTTCTTT. The encoded protein is CASRDRGLDTEAFF.

CDR3 amino acids: CASSSLGELFF. The DNA for the CDR3 is TGTGCCAGCAGCTCTCTCGGGGAGCTGTTTTTT. V and J are TRBV3-1 (or the pseudogene TRBV3-2) and TRBJ2-2; D is ambiguous. CDR3 length: 11 residues. Germline V lookup: CDR1 LGHDT, CDR2 YNNKEL (reference sequence). V lost 5 bases, J lost 7 bases, and 5 bases lay in between.

V is TRBV24-1 and J is TRBJ2-3; tentative D call: TRBD2 (6 bases). The CDR3 sequence is 14 residues long. V dropped 4 bases and J dropped 5 bases, with 12 bases sitting between them. The germline gives CDR1 KGHDR, CDR2 SFDVKD. The CDR3 coding sequence is TGTGCCACCAGTGACCGCGGGACTGAAGATACGCAGTATTTT. This codes for CATSDRGTEDTQYF.

The gene calls are TRBV5-1 and TRBJ1-2; maybe TRBD1 (5 bases). V lost 1 base to trimming and J lost 0 bases, with 10 bases between them. The CDR3 contains 15 residues. Per germline, CDR1 SGHRS and CDR2 YFSETQ. CDR3 loop: CASSLWGGANYGYTF. In nucleotides, the CDR3 is TGCGCCAGCAGCTTGTGGGGGGGAGCTAACTATGGCTACACCTTC.

In this sample, this clone turned up once. The genes are TRBV7-6 and TRBJ1-4; 8 bases match TRBD1. V lost 2 bases to trimming and J lost 8 bases; unmatched junction nucleotides: 7. This CDR3 has 15 residues. Germline-derived CDR1 and CDR2 are SGHVS and FNYEAQ. CDR3 bases: TGTGCCAGCAGCTTACAGGGGGCGATTGGGGAAAAACTGTTTTTT. Protein: CASSLQGAIGEKLFF.

The chain couples TRBV5-6 to TRBJ2-1; D uncertain. From germline, CDR1 is SGHDT and CDR2 YYEEEE. V gave up 2 bases and J gave up 4 bases, with 4 bases separating them. The CDR3 contains 12 residues. The CDR3 is CASSLSYNEQFF. In DNA form, the CDR3 reads TGTGCCAGCAGCTTATCGTACAATGAGCAGTTCTTC.

V and J are TRBV28 and TRBJ1-1; TRBD1 is a possible D gene (5 bases). CDR3 length: 15 residues. Trimming cost V 2 bases and J 7 bases, with 17 bases left between them. Germline lookup yields CDR1 MDHEN and CDR2 SYDVKM. CDR3 DNA: TGTGCCAGCAGTTTAGTAAGCGGCCGGAGGGGTGAAGCTTTCTTT. Translation: CASSLVSGRRGEAFF.

V and J are TRBV10-3 and TRBJ2-2; TRBD1 matches 7 bases. Germline V gene sequence: CDR1 ENHRY, CDR2 SYGVKD. The CDR3 contains 15 residues. Trimming cost V 4 bases and J 0 bases; bases outside gene matches: 2. CDR3 amino acids: CAISGGQSNTGELFF. The CDR3 nucleotides are TGTGCCATCAGTGGGGGACAGTCGAACACCGGGGAGCTGTTTTTT.

As DNA, the CDR3 is TGTGCCAGCAGCTTACTGGGGGCGAATCGGCAGTACGTC. Protein product: CASSLLGANRQYV. V and J are TRBV11-2 and TRBJ2-7; a weak D match, TRBD1 (6 bases). Deletions cut 2 bases from V and 9 bases from J, with 14 bases between. The CDR3 extends over 13 amino acids. Germline V gene sequence: CDR1 SGHAT, CDR2 FQNNGV.

The chain links TRBV7-2 to TRBJ2-2, with a weak D call TRBD2 (6 bases). Per germline, CDR1 SGHTA and CDR2 FQGNSA. CDR3 length: 16 residues. Between the trimmed V and J ends, which lost 2 bases and 0 bases, there was a span of 10 bases. CDR3 coding DNA: TGTGCCAGCAGCTTAAGTGGCGGGACGAACACCGGGGAGCTGTTTTTT. This encodes CASSLSGGTNTGELFF.

V gene TRBV7-6 combines with J gene TRBJ2-5; D might be TRBD1 (6 bases). Trimming removed 5 bases at V and 7 bases at J, with 20 bases between. The germline gives CDR1 SGHVS, CDR2 FNYEAQ. This CDR3 spans 15 amino acids. DNA of the CDR3: TGTGCCAGCAGCCGCCAGGGACACGCATCCGGGACCCAGTACTTC. It encodes CASSRQGHASGTQYF.

This chain links TRBV19 with TRBJ2-7; the D is unclear. The V gene's germline CDR1 is LNHDA and CDR2 SQIVND (reference sequence). The ends were cut back, 3 bases at V and 2 bases at J, with 8 bases in the middle. CDR3 length equals 13 residues. The CDR3 loop reads CASSMGQAYEQYF. CDR3 nucleotide sequence: TGTGCCAGTAGTATGGGTCAGGCCTACGAGCAGTACTTC.

The chain uses TRBV7-9 and TRBJ1-4; 11 positions match TRBD1. V lost 6 bases, J lost 3 bases, and 9 bases stayed unmatched. Looked up from germline, CDR1 is SEHNR and CDR2 is FQNEAQ (reference sequence). The CDR3 has 17 amino acids. The CDR3: CASSSGQGALPNEKLFF. CDR3 DNA: TGTGCCAGCAGTTCCGGACAGGGGGCGCTGCCTAATGAAAAACTGTTTTTT.

The rearrangement uses TRBV7-6 and TRBJ2-2, with 9 bases lining up with TRBD1. With 7 bases clipped from V and 5 bases from J, the junction kept 8 bases outside the gene matches. Germline-derived CDR1 and CDR2 are SGHVS and FNYEAQ. CDR3 length: 15 amino acids. For the CDR3, the DNA is TGTGCCAGCACCTTGGGACAGGGAGGAACCGGGGAGCTGTTTTTT. Protein product: CASTLGQGGTGELFF.

With regard to this clone: Because the CDR3 is missing its conserved closing phenylalanine or tryptophan, this is likely a read error. The DNA is left out, because the CDR3 cannot be placed on it with certainty; the CDR3 is given as TCRdb lists it. The V gene is TRBV3-1 (or the pseudogene TRBV3-2), the J gene TRBJ2-7; whether TRBD2, the table's D call, matches the DNA was not checked. Germline CDR1 reads LGHDT; CDR2 reads YNNKEL (reference sequence). The CDR3 adds up to 13 amino acids, both ends counted. CDR3 sequence reads: CASSQEGRGPRFI.

The chain combines TRBV2 with TRBJ2-3; 7 nucleotides match TRBD1. This CDR3 comprises 15 residues. Germline V gene data show CDR1 as SNHLY and CDR2 as FYNNEI. The V segment lost 5 bases and the J segment 0 bases; nucleotides outside the gene matches: 5. The CDR3 bases are TGTGCCAGCAGTAGGGGACAGACCAGCACAGATACGCAGTATTTT. It translates to CASSRGQTSTDTQYF.